These T cell receptor beta chains were read from a single sample in a study of cytomegalovirus exposure and HLA in healthy donors. TCRdb keeps only in-frame clones here, not all; method: immunoSEQ multiplex PCR. The sample contains 150,000 to 200,000 clones, roughly four fifths of which appear only once. Material: PBMCs. The receptors come from a woman aged 25 to 39 in good health and CMV-seropositive. Each CDR3 is given with its conserved first and last residue. Each record gives: D gene, clone size, J gene, V gene, CDR3 DNA, CDR3 protein. D genes are given only for firm matches. Only part of the rows carry a size: once, few, many, or a class if the clone is expanded.

- | - | TRBJ2-3 | TRBV7-7 | TGTGCCAGCAGCTTACAGGGTGTCGATACGCAGTATTTT | CASSLQGVDTQYF
- | - | TRBJ2-2 | TRBV4-3 | TGCGCCAGCAGCCAAGGATGGGGAGCGAACACCGGGGAGCTGTTTTTT | CASSQGWGANTGELFF
TRBD1 | - | TRBJ1-1 | TRBV13 | TGTGCCAGCAGCGCCCTGATGACAGGGAACATGAACACTGAAGCTTTCTTT | CASSALMTGNMNTEAFF
- | - | TRBJ1-2 | TRBV6-1 | TGTGCCAGCAGTGCCCCGGGGGGGCCGAGCTACACCTTC | CASSAPGGPSYTF
- | - | TRBJ1-4 | TRBV2 | TGTGCCAGCGGGGGGGGAAAACTGTTTTTT | CASGGGKLFF
TRBD2 | - | TRBJ2-5 | TRBV5-1 | TGCGCCAGCAGCTTGATTAGCGGGGTGACGTGGGAGACCCAGTACTTC | CASSLISGVTWETQYF
- | - | TRBJ1-5 | TRBV28 | TGTGCCAGCAGTTTAAGTGCGAGGCCCCCGCCCCAGCATTTT | CASSLSARPPPQHF
- | - | TRBJ2-3 | TRBV7-9 | TGTGCCAGCAGACCCGGGGACACTACAGATACGCAGTATTTT | CASRPGDTTDTQYF
TRBD1 | - | TRBJ2-2 | TRBV7-9 | TGTGCCAGCAGCCCGGACAGGGCGGACACCGGGGAGCTGTTTTTT | CASSPDRADTGELFF
- | - | TRBJ1-2 | TRBV2 | TGTGCCAGCAGTGAAATGGGCCCCACGGGGACCTTC | CASSEMGPTGTF
- | - | TRBJ1-1 | TRBV5-1 | TGCGCCAGCAGCCTCTCAGGGCTGGGTACTGAAGCTTTCTTT | CASSLSGLGTEAFF
- | - | TRBJ2-2 | TRBV18 | TGTGCCAGCTCACCTGTTACAGCAGCCGGGGAGCTGTTTTTT | CASSPVTAAGELFF
- | - | TRBJ1-5 | TRBV19 | TGTGCCACCACAGGGTTAGGGCATCAGCCCCAGCATTTT | CATTGLGHQPQHF
TRBD2 | few | TRBJ2-3 | TRBV6-5 | TGTGCCAGCAGTCAGCGGGGTAGTAGCACAGATACGCAGTATTTT | CASSQRGSSTDTQYF
- | few | TRBJ2-7 | TRBV19 | TGTGCCAGTAGCATTCTCCCTCAGGCAGGTTCCTACGAGCAGTACTTC | CASSILPQAGSYEQYF
- | - | TRBJ2-7 | TRBV27 | TGTGCCAGCAGTACCTCGGGGACACAAAGCGAGCAGTACTTC | CASSTSGTQSEQYF
TRBD2 | few | TRBJ2-3 | TRBV27 | TGTGCCAGCAGTTCTGGGGGGGGGAGCACAGACACGCAGTATTTT | CASSSGGGSTDTQYF
- | few | TRBJ1-2 | TRBV9 | TGTGCCAGCAGCGTAGAGGGGGACGCTTTCACCTTC | CASSVEGDAFTF
- | - | TRBJ2-7 | TRBV4-3 | TGCGCCAGCAGCCGAACACTAGAGACTTACTACGAGCAGTACTTC | CASSRTLETYYEQYF
TRBD1 | - | TRBJ2-3 | TRBV9 | TGTGCCAGCAACGGAGACAGGGGGGAAGATACGCAGTATTTT | CASNGDRGEDTQYF
- | - | TRBJ1-1 | TRBV11-2 | TGTGCCAGCAGCTTGAGGGTCACTGAAGCTTTCTTT | CASSLRVTEAFF
TRBD1 | few | TRBJ2-5 | TRBV6-5 | TGTGCCAGCAGGAGGGGACAGAGCAGAGAGACCCAGTACTTC | CASRRGQSRETQYF